A selection of T cell receptor beta chains follows, all from one sample in a study of cytomegalovirus exposure and HLA in healthy donors. The table came from immunoSEQ multiplex PCR; TCRdb's copy has only in-frame clones and leaves some out. This table has some 48,000 clones, 88% appearing once. The material sequenced was PBMCs. All receptors come from a woman in her thirties in good health and CMV-seronegative. Both conserved end residues are part of each CDR3. A D gene is named only where the DNA matches it firmly. Some rows mark clone size as missing; the rest say once, few, many or name a class of expanded clone.

v_call	j_call	d_call	clone_size	cdr3_nt	cdr3_aa
TRBV28	TRBJ1-2	.	few	TGTGCCAGCAGGAAACAGGGACCCTATGGCTACACCTTC	CASRKQGPYGYTF
TRBV4-1	TRBJ2-7	.	.	TGCGCCAGCAGCCAACTCCCCGGGCTAGCGCCCTCGGGGGAGCAGTACTTC	CASSQLPGLAPSGEQYF
TRBV29-1	TRBJ2-5	TRBD1	.	TGCAGCGTAACTACAGGGGAAGAGACCCAGTACTTC	CSVTTGEETQYF
TRBV9	TRBJ2-7	.	few	TGTGCCAGCAGCGTAGGGCAATCCTACGAGCAGTACTTC	CASSVGQSYEQYF
TRBV28	TRBJ2-5	TRBD1	.	TGTGCCAGCAATCCGGGGACAGAAGAGACCCAGTACTTC	CASNPGTEETQYF
TRBV9	TRBJ2-7	.	.	TGTGCCAGCAGCGTAGAAGGCAGGGGATCCTACGAGCAGTACTTC	CASSVEGRGSYEQYF
TRBV28	TRBJ1-1	TRBD1	.	TGTGCCAGCAGTTTGACAGGGGGCGCCTGGGGCACTGAAGCTTTCTTT	CASSLTGGAWGTEAFF
TRBV6-1	TRBJ2-3	.	.	TGTGCCAGCAGTGGGCAGGGCACAGATACGCAGTATTTT	CASSGQGTDTQYF
TRBV6-5	TRBJ1-2	.	.	TGTGCCAGCAGTTACTCGAGGGACTATGGCTACACCTTC	CASSYSRDYGYTF
TRBV5-1	TRBJ1-4	.	.	TGCGCCAGCAGCACGACAGGATCAACTAATGAAAAACTGTTTTTT	CASSTTGSTNEKLFF
TRBV11-3	TRBJ2-2	.	few	TGCGCCAGCAGTTCAGGGTCCCCCACCGGGGAGCTGTTTTTT	CASSSGSPTGELFF
TRBV28	TRBJ1-2	.	.	TGTGCCAGCAGTCCTTACACCTATGGCTACACCTTC	CASSPYTYGYTF
TRBV27	TRBJ1-1	.	few	TGTGCCAGCAGTTTGGTCAGAGGGGGCACTGAAGCTTTCTTT	CASSLVRGGTEAFF
TRBV7-8	TRBJ2-7	TRBD1	.	TGTGCCAGCAGCACTGGACAGGGGAGGTTCCCCTACGAGCAGTACTTC	CASSTGQGRFPYEQYF
TRBV5-1	TRBJ2-3	.	.	TGCGCCAGCAGCTTGGGGCAGACAGGAGGTACGCAGTATTTT	CASSLGQTGGTQYF
TRBV5-1	TRBJ2-1	TRBD2	.	TGCGCCAGCAGCTTGCGCCTAGCGGGAGGGCCTAATGAGCAGTTCTTC	CASSLRLAGGPNEQFF
TRBV7-6	TRBJ2-3	TRBD1	few	TGTGCCAGCAGCTTAGTTGGGCAGGGGGCCGCAAGGGTTGCAAAAGATACGCAGTATTTT	CASSLVGQGAARVAKDTQYF
TRBV6-5	TRBJ2-7	.	.	TGTGCCAGCAGTTACGGCCCCGCTGGCTCCTACGAGCAGTACTTC	CASSYGPAGSYEQYF
TRBV28	TRBJ2-7	.	.	TGTGCCAGCAGTTTCCGGGCTTTCCGGGACTTTCCCCCAGCCAACGAGCAGTACTTC	CASSFRAFRDFPPANEQYF
TRBV28	TRBJ1-2	.	.	TGTGCCAGCAGACGTAGGGACACCACCGCGTATGGCTACACCTTC	CASRRRDTTAYGYTF
TRBV6-1	TRBJ1-2	TRBD1	.	TGTGCCAGCAGTGAAGCTTTGGGACAGGTCCTCTATGGCTACACCTTC	CASSEALGQVLYGYTF
TRBV5-1	TRBJ1-1	.	.	TGCGCCAGCAGCTTGAGTCAGATGACTGAAGCTTTCTTT	CASSLSQMTEAFF
TRBV28	TRBJ2-1	.	few	TGTGCCAGCAGTTCTTACAATGAGCAGTTCTTC	CASSSYNEQFF
TRBV7-2	TRBJ2-7	TRBD1	.	TGTGCCAGCAGCTTGGCCGGGACAGGATACTACGAGCAGTACTTC	CASSLAGTGYYEQYF
TRBV28	TRBJ2-7	.	.	TGTGCCAGCAGCCTAAATCAGGGGATCTCCTACGAGCAGTACTTC	CASSLNQGISYEQYF
TRBV4-3	TRBJ1-2	TRBD1	.	TGCGCCAGCAGCCAAGAGACAGGGACCCGGATGGACTATGGCTACACCTTC	CASSQETGTRMDYGYTF
TRBV19	TRBJ1-2	TRBD1	.	TGTGCCAGTAGACTCCGGACAGGGAATATCGCTAACTATGGCTACACCTTC	CASRLRTGNIANYGYTF
TRBV29-1	TRBJ1-1	TRBD1	once	TGCAGCGTCACAAAACAGGGGGGCACTGAAGCTTTCTTT	CSVTKQGGTEAFF
TRBV6-6	TRBJ2-1	.	few	TGTGCCAGCATCACTCGAGGGTACAATGAGCAGTTCTTC	CASITRGYNEQFF
TRBV12-5	TRBJ1-1	.	.	TGTGCTAGTGGCCCGGGACACGTGAACACTGAAGCTTTCTTT	CASGPGHVNTEAFF
TRBV7-6	TRBJ1-3	.	.	TGTGCCAGCAGCCCCTTTTTGCGGCGGGACTCTGGAAACACCATATATTTT	CASSPFLRRDSGNTIYF
TRBV5-1	TRBJ2-1	.	.	TGCGCCAGCAGCTTGGCTCTGGGATTCTCGGGGAATGAGCAGTTCTTC	CASSLALGFSGNEQFF
TRBV27	TRBJ2-7	.	.	TGTGCCAGCAGTTTGCCCGGGTACGAGCAGTACTTC	CASSLPGYEQYF
TRBV6-6	TRBJ2-7	TRBD2	.	TGTGCCGGGGGGACTAGCGGGAGTTCCTACGAGCAGTACTTC	CAGGTSGSSYEQYF
TRBV19	TRBJ2-1	.	.	TGTGCCAGTAGTAAGGGACTGCTACCGGACAATGAGCAGTTCTTC	CASSKGLLPDNEQFF
TRBV27	TRBJ1-5	.	.	TGTGCCAGCAGTTTGGGGATGGACAGTCCCAATCAGCCCCAGCATTTT	CASSLGMDSPNQPQHF
TRBV27	TRBJ1-1	TRBD1	.	TGTGCCAGCAGTCGGATACAGGGGCTTACTGAAGCTTTCTTT	CASSRIQGLTEAFF
TRBV9	TRBJ2-3	.	.	TGTGCCAGCAGCGGGGAGGCAGATACGCAGTATTTT	CASSGEADTQYF
TRBV27	TRBJ2-5	TRBD2	.	TGTGCCAGCAGCAGTACTAGCGGGAGAGGTTTGACCCAGTACTTC	CASSSTSGRGLTQYF
TRBV9	TRBJ2-3	.	.	TGTGCCAGCAGCGTAGGGGGCGCTAGCACAGATACGCAGTATTTT	CASSVGGASTDTQYF
TRBV27	TRBJ2-6	TRBD1	.	TGTGCCAGCAGTTTACTCGACAGGGTTGGGGCCAACGTCCTGACTTTC	CASSLLDRVGANVLTF
TRBV9	TRBJ2-7	TRBD2	.	TGTGCCAGCAGCGGTGGACTAGCGGGGGAGCAGTACTTC	CASSGGLAGEQYF
TRBV5-1	TRBJ1-1	TRBD1	.	TGCGCCAGCAGCGACAGGGTGAACACTGAAGCTTTCTTT	CASSDRVNTEAFF
TRBV11-2	TRBJ2-7	.	.	TGTGCCAGCAGCTTAGCAGCTAGCTCTTCCTACGAGCAGTACTTC	CASSLAASSSYEQYF
TRBV18	TRBJ1-5	.	.	TGTGCCAGCTCACCAGGGGCGCAGGGGTCACAGCCCCAGCATTTT	CASSPGAQGSQPQHF
TRBV28	TRBJ1-4	TRBD1	.	TGTGCCAGCAGTTTAGGGACAGGGGGCATTGGGGAAAAACTGTTTTTT	CASSLGTGGIGEKLFF
TRBV27	TRBJ1-2	TRBD1	.	TGTGCCAGCAGTTTAGGAGGGGGCAGGGGGTATGGCTACACCTTC	CASSLGGGRGYGYTF
TRBV7-2	TRBJ2-3	TRBD2	once	TGTGCCAGCAGCTTAGAACTAGCGGGACGGCAGTATTTT	CASSLELAGRQYF
TRBV4-1	TRBJ1-4	TRBD1	.	TGCGCCAGCAGCCAAGCAGGACAGGGCCGGGGTGAAAAACTGTTTTTT	CASSQAGQGRGEKLFF
TRBV10-3	TRBJ1-5	.	.	TGTGCCATCAGTGAGTTTAGGGAGGATCAGCCCCAGCATTTT	CAISEFREDQPQHF
TRBV27	TRBJ2-7	TRBD2	.	TGTGCCAGCAGCGGACTAGCGGGATACGAGCAGTACTTC	CASSGLAGYEQYF
TRBV4-1	TRBJ2-3	.	.	TGCGCCAGCAGCCAGGAGACAGGTTATACGCAGTATTTT	CASSQETGYTQYF
TRBV5-1	TRBJ2-1	TRBD2	.	TGCGCCAGCAGCTTGGGACGGGGGGAAGGTGAGCAGTTCTTC	CASSLGRGEGEQFF
TRBV18	TRBJ1-1	TRBD1	.	TGTGCCAGCTCATCACGGACAGGGCGGAACACTGAAGCTTTCTTT	CASSSRTGRNTEAFF
TRBV18	TRBJ2-7	TRBD2	.	TGTGCCAGCTCACCACCGGGACTAGCGGGAGCCGTAAGGGAACAGTACTTC	CASSPPGLAGAVREQYF
TRBV28	TRBJ1-5	.	.	TGTGCCAGCAGTCCAGGGTCCACACCCCAGCATTTT	CASSPGSTPQHF